Below, one TCR beta chain is given with its context. Its target is not known. This entry is derived from a study of T cell responses to AZD1222 COVID-19 vaccine. Study at large: Some second doses came at about 4 weeks and others at about 12 weeks; these were pooled.

Profiled with immunoSEQ multiplex PCR; TCRdb holds only in-frame clones, not every one. The data contain some 170,000 clones, 85% to 90% of them singletons. Deletions cut 1 base from V and 3 bases from J, with 15 bases between. In germline, CDR1 is LNHNV, CDR2 YYDKDF (reference sequence). The CDR3 consists of 16 residues. Study-wide points: The number of AZD1222 recipients seropositive at baseline was only six. Among spike-specific TCRs, nearly half reportedly target unmutated variant regions. The sample set comprised mostly white British donors with more females, and clonal diversity was possibly underestimated.

The sequencing here drew on peripheral blood, taken on day 0 of AZD1222 vaccination. The chain employs TRBV15 and TRBJ1-2, with a weak D call TRBD1 (5 bases). The TCR was taken from an adult in good health. As DNA, the CDR3 is TGTGCCACCAGCAGAGTAGGTTCACCGGGGGACTATGGCTACACCTTC. This gives the protein CATSRVGSPGDYGYTF.